The entry below gives a single T cell receptor beta chain sequence along with its context. V dropped 3 bases and J dropped 2 bases, with 7 bases sitting between them. Germline CDR1 and CDR2: SGHAT and FQNNGV. The CDR3 spans 13 residues. The entry originates in a study of T-cell memory formation after mild COVID-19. Sample barcodes and UMIs were carried by the TCR alpha and TCR beta cDNA libraries that 5'RACE generated with constant-segment primers. TCRdb itself ran the 5' RACE reads through MiXCR, one entry per CDR3 protein. Of hundreds of thousands of distinct CDR3 sequences in the sample, roughly 20% were seen once.

The chain uses TRBV11-2 and TRBJ1-2; D is undetermined. The specimen was PBMCs or a T cell subset sorted from them (not recorded which). This clonotype originated in an adult woman who had mild COVID-19 (a few samples of this study predate the infection). Cell type and time point are not known. The CDR3 region has the DNA TGTGCCAGCAGCTTCGCAAGGAACTATGGCTACACCTTC. Its protein product is CASSFARNYGYTF.